The 29 T cell receptor beta chains in this list originate from one sample, sequenced in a study of blood T cells in healthy people across ages. Together with a sample-barcoded 5' primer, a J-beta primer mix was included in a second PCR lasting roughly 7 to 11 cycles. From the 5' RACE reads, TCRdb called clonotypes with MiXCR, one entry per CDR3 protein. This repertoire shows 1.5 million to 2 million distinct CDR3 sequences, roughly 30% found once; its top ten account for roughly 8%. Sequencing used blood. The receptors come from a woman aged 25 to 39 in good health.

V gene TRBV7-6 combines with J gene TRBJ2-4; tentatively, D is TRBD1 or TRBD2 (5 bases each). The DNA matches TRBJ2-7 better at its end, which makes the J call doubtful. Germline V CDR1 and CDR2: SGHVS, FNYEAQ. This CDR3 comprises 14 residues. CDR3 coding DNA: TGTGCCAGCAGCACGAGGGGCTCCGCCTACGAGCAGTACTTC. Amino acids: CASSTRGSAYEQYF.

V is TRBV18 and J is TRBJ2-5; weak D call: TRBD1 (5 bases). The V end was cut by 7 bases, the J end by 5 bases, with 17 bases between. CDR1 and CDR2 from the germline V gene are KGHSH and LQKENI. This CDR3 has 14 residues. CDR3 sequence (DNA): TGTGCCAGCTTCGCTTCCAGGGTTGAGGAGACCCAGTACTTC. It encodes CASFASRVEETQYF.

This clonotype was counted a few times. This chain joins TRBV7-2 and TRBJ2-5; 9 positions agree with TRBD1. After removal of 6 bases from V and 5 bases from J, the junction contained 10 bases not matched to a gene. The CDR3 length is 15 residues. The germline V gene has CDR1 SGHTA and CDR2 FQGNSA. CDR3 DNA sequence: TGTGCCAGCAGAGTTGATGGACAGGGGTTGGAGACCCAGTACTTC. This codes for CASRVDGQGLETQYF.

This chain uses TRBV27 with TRBJ2-1; 8 nucleotides align to TRBD1. Trimming cost V 10 bases and J 8 bases; bases outside gene matches: 7. CDR3 length equals 12 residues. The germline V gene has CDR1 MNHEY and CDR2 SMNVEV (reference sequence). CDR3 residues: CATGGLGDEQFF. For the CDR3, the DNA is TGTGCCACAGGGGGCCTGGGGGATGAGCAGTTCTTC.

This clonotype occurred once. The chain is built from TRBV29-1 and TRBJ1-2; a possible D gene is TRBD1 (6 bases). Looked up from germline, CDR1 is SQVTM and CDR2 is ANQGSEA. The CDR3 is 12 amino acids. V lost 3 bases and J lost 7, with 12 bases in between. The CDR3 nucleotides read TGCAGCGTTGATAGGACAGCGGGTGGCTACACCTTC. Amino acids: CSVDRTAGGYTF.

J is TRBJ1-1 and V is TRBV7-9; D is unclear. CDR1 is SEHNR and CDR2 is FQNEAQ in the germline V gene (reference sequence). The CDR3 is 14 residues long. V lost 5 bases to trimming and J lost 1 base, with 11 bases between them. Here the CDR3 DNA reads TGTGCCAGCAGCGCTCGTAGAGGGAACACTGAAGCTTTCTTT. Its protein is CASSARRGNTEAFF.

This clonotype has more than one count but fewer than ten. This chain links TRBV27 with TRBJ2-7; a possible D gene is TRBD1 (5 bases). The DNA end lines up better with TRBJ2-5; the J call may be wrong. The germline gives CDR1 MNHEY, CDR2 SMNVEV (reference sequence). The CDR3 length is 13 residues. DNA for the CDR3: TGTGCCAGCAGTCCCTCCCTGGGGCAGACCCAGTACTTC. It is translated as CASSPSLGQTQYF.

CDR3 amino acids: CASLSGGPTYEQYF. Here the CDR3 DNA reads TGCGCCAGCTTGAGCGGGGGGCCTACCTACGAGCAGTACTTC. The chain employs TRBV10-2 and TRBJ2-7; 9 nucleotides align to TRBD2. The CDR3 runs to 14 residues. The V gene's germline CDR1 is WSHSY and CDR2 SAAADI. Losses at the gene ends were 8 bases for V and 2 bases for J; bases not matched to a gene: 7.

The CDR3 DNA follows: TGTGCCAGCAGTTTAGAGGTGGCTTCCCCCTCAGAGCAGTACTTC. Its protein product is CASSLEVASPSEQYF. The rearrangement uses TRBV12-3 or TRBV12-4 and TRBJ2-5; D remains ambiguous. This CDR3 contains 15 residues. Trimming removed 1 base at V and 11 bases at J, with 20 bases between.

J is TRBJ2-1 and V is TRBV28; 7 nucleotides line up with TRBD1. Germline V gene sequence: CDR1 MDHEN, CDR2 SYDVKM. The CDR3 has 17 residues. Trimming cost V 0 bases and J 7 bases; bases outside gene matches: 12. Here the CDR3 reads CASSLWSRTGIRNEQFF. CDR3 coding DNA: TGTGCCAGCAGTTTATGGTCCCGGACAGGTATCAGGAATGAGCAGTTCTTC.

This clonotype appeared a few times. The chain combines TRBV20-1 with TRBJ2-1, with TRBD2 matching over 11 bases. The J segment lost 8 bases and the V segment lost 6 bases, leaving 12 bases of the junction unmatched. The length of the CDR3 is 15 residues. Germline lookup yields CDR1 DFQATT and CDR2 SNEGSKA (reference sequence). The DNA for the CDR3 is TGCAGTGCAACCTCCGGGACTAGCGGCTGGGATGAGCAGTTCTTC. This translates into CSATSGTSGWDEQFF.

J is TRBJ1-2 and V is TRBV30; D unclear. Per germline, CDR1 GTSNPN and CDR2 SVGIG (reference sequence). The V and J ends lost 7 bases and 3 bases respectively, with 12 bases between them. The CDR3 length is 12 residues. The chain's CDR3 is CAYAGIDYGYTF. The DNA for the CDR3 is TGTGCCTACGCGGGGATTGACTATGGCTACACCTTC.

This clonotype was recorded once. A single base separates this from a much larger clone, so it may be a read error. The rearrangement links TRBV4-3 to TRBJ2-7; maybe TRBD1 (5 bases). The DNA end lines up better with TRBJ2-5; the J call may be wrong. The CDR3 is 13 amino acids. Germline loops: CDR1 LGHNA, CDR2 YSLEER. In nucleotides, the CDR3 is TGCGCCAGCAGCCAAGTTCAGGGTGGGACCCAGTACTTC. It specifies CASSQVQGGTQYF.

The chain joins TRBV2 to TRBJ1-2; D unresolved. Germline-derived CDR1 and CDR2 are SNHLY and FYNNEI. The CDR3 contains 13 residues. V lost 2 bases and J lost 6, with 10 bases in between. The CDR3 sequence is CASSEREMDGYTF. The DNA for the CDR3 is TGTGCCAGCAGTGAAAGGGAAATGGATGGCTACACCTTC.

This clonotype was seen at least ten times. This chain links TRBV20-1 with TRBJ2-1; 8 bases are a match to TRBD2. In germline, CDR1 is DFQATT, CDR2 SNEGSKA (reference sequence). This CDR3 is 14 amino acids long. The V segment lost 5 bases and the J segment 0 bases; nucleotides outside the gene matches: 3. The CDR3 is CSAGTSGSYNEQFF. CDR3 DNA sequence: TGCAGTGCTGGAACTAGCGGCTCCTACAATGAGCAGTTCTTC.

J is TRBJ2-5 and V is TRBV20-1; possible D gene TRBD2, 5 bases. Germline-derived CDR1 and CDR2 are DFQATT and SNEGSKA (reference sequence). The CDR3 is 16 residues long. V was shortened by 1 base and J by 1 base, with 16 bases between the two germline ends. This CDR3 reads CSARGVKRTPQETQYF. CDR3 nucleotide sequence: TGCAGTGCTAGAGGCGTAAAACGGACTCCCCAAGAGACCCAGTACTTC.

As regards this clonotype: One junction end disagrees with the germline gene, perhaps due to a read error. The V gene is TRBV11-2, the J gene TRBJ2-3; D ambiguous. CDR1 is SGHAT, CDR2 FQNNGV, per germline. CDR3 size: 13 residues. As DNA, the CDR3 is TGTGCCACCAGCAAGGTAGTAACAGATACGCAGTATTTT. It is translated as CATSKVVTDTQYF. The full variable domain, rest sourced from reference TRBV11-2 and TRBJ2-3, is EAGVAQSPRYKIIEKRQSVAFWCNPISGHATLYWYQQILGQGPKLLIQFQNNGVVDDSQLPKDRFSAERLKGVDSTLKIQPAKLEDSAVYLCATSKVVTDTQYFGPGTRLTVL.

This clonotype was seen many times. The chain is built from TRBV6-6 and TRBJ2-2; maybe TRBD1 (5 bases). The CDR3 extends over 12 amino acids. The germline gives CDR1 MNHNY, CDR2 SVGAGI (reference sequence). V was trimmed by 10 bases and J by 6 bases, leaving 12 bases between them. For the CDR3, the DNA is TGTGCCACCCAGGGTCCCGCCGGGGAGCTGTTTTTT. Protein product: CATQGPAGELFF.

This clonotype was seen only a few times. This chain connects TRBV30 to TRBJ2-1, with D unresolved. V shed 2 bases and J shed 4 bases, with 6 bases lying between them. Germline values: CDR1 GTSNPN, CDR2 SVGIG (reference sequence). The length of the CDR3 is 12 residues. The CDR3 loop is CAWSPGYNEQFF. CDR3 in DNA: TGTGCCTGGAGTCCAGGTTACAATGAGCAGTTCTTC. The full variable domain, in which reference TRBV30 and TRBJ2-1 provide the parts outside the CDR3, is SQTIHQWPATLVQPVGSPLSLECTVEGTSNPNLYWYRQAAGRGLQLLFYSVGIGQISSEVPQNLSASRPQDRQFILSSKKLLLSDSGFYLCAWSPGYNEQFFGPGTRLTVL.

As concerns this clonotype: One base away lies a much larger clone, so this may be a sequencing read error. The V call is TRBV7-3, the J call TRBJ1-2, with D maybe TRBD1 (5 bases). Germline loops: CDR1 SGHTA, CDR2 FQGTGA. This CDR3 region has 16 residues. Written as DNA, the CDR3 is TGTACCAGCAGCTTAAAACTGCAGACAGCAAGCTATGGCTACACCTTC. This gives the protein CTSSLKLQTASYGYTF.

The chain couples TRBV6-6 to TRBJ2-3, with TRBD2 as a possible D gene (5 bases). The V and J ends lost 5 bases and 1 base respectively, with 10 bases between them. Germline CDR1 reads MNHNY; CDR2 reads SVGAGI (reference sequence). CDR3 length equals 14 residues. The CDR3 DNA reads as TGTGCCAGCAGTCCCCACGGGGGCACAGATACGCAGTATTTT. Protein sequence: CASSPHGGTDTQYF.

This clonotype was counted many times. The rearrangement links TRBV9 to TRBJ2-5; D is possibly TRBD1 or TRBD2 (5 bases each). The germline V gene has CDR1 SGDLS and CDR2 YYNGEE. Deletions cut 2 bases from V and 2 bases from J, with 13 bases between. The CDR3 is 15 amino acids. The DNA for the CDR3 is TGTGCCAGCAGCGTTAATGGGGACGGACAAGAGACCCAGTACTTC. Its translation: CASSVNGDGQETQYF.

The chain couples TRBV10-1 to TRBJ2-4; maybe TRBD1 (6 bases). V lost 3 bases and J 6 bases, leaving 24 bases between the germline ends. This CDR3 comprises 18 residues. CDR1 WNHNN and CDR2 SYGVQD come from the germline V gene (reference sequence). DNA of the CDR3: TGCGCCAGCAGTGATCGAGAGGGGGACCCCGGCTCGGTAAACATTCAGTACTTC. Translated, it gives CASSDREGDPGSVNIQYF.

This sequence joins TRBV6-6 and TRBJ2-1, with TRBD2 as a possible D gene (6 bases). V was trimmed by 8 bases and J by 1 base, leaving 9 bases between them. Germline V lookup: CDR1 MNHNY, CDR2 SVGAGI (reference sequence). This CDR3 region has 13 residues. The chain's CDR3 is CASRGASYNEQFF. The CDR3 nucleotides read TGTGCCAGCCGCGGGGCGTCCTACAATGAGCAGTTCTTC.

Concerning this clonotype: One end of the junction varies from germline; a read error may be responsible. V and J are TRBV7-9 and TRBJ2-5, with no clear D. CDR3 size: 16 residues. Germline CDR1 reads SEHNR; CDR2 reads FQNEAQ (reference sequence). CDR3 region: CAGSLLERSSRETQYF. The CDR3 coding sequence is TGTGCCGGCAGCTTATTAGAGAGGTCTTCTCGGGAGACCCAGTACTTC. Variable domain in full (rest from reference TRBV7-9 and TRBJ2-5): DTGVSQNPRHKITKRGQNVTFRCDPISEHNRLYWYRQTLGQGPEFLTYFQNEAQLEKSRLLSDRFSAERPKGSFSTLEIQRTEQGDSAMYLCAGSLLERSSRETQYFGPGTRLLVL.

V and J are TRBV29-1 and TRBJ2-3; D is unresolved. Germline V gives CDR1 SQVTM, CDR2 ANQGSEA. This CDR3 has 13 amino acids. Trimming removed 4 bases at V and 6 bases at J, with 14 bases between. This CDR3 reads CSVVRGRLDTQYF. The DNA for the CDR3 is TGCAGCGTTGTCAGAGGTCGCTTGGATACGCAGTATTTT.

The chain uses TRBV25-1 and TRBJ2-2; a weak D match, TRBD2 (6 bases). Deletions cut 4 bases from V and 5 bases from J, with 17 bases between. The CDR3 covers 16 residues. Germline-derived CDR1 and CDR2 are MGHDK and SYGVNS. This chain's CDR3 is CASSVLSGYQTGELFF. CDR3 in DNA: TGTGCCAGCAGTGTGTTGAGCGGGTACCAAACCGGGGAGCTGTTTTTT.

For this clonotype: Compared with germline, one end of the junction differs, possibly owing to a read error. The V call is TRBV7-7, the J call TRBJ2-5; 7 bases align to TRBD1. Germline V gene sequence: CDR1 SSHAT, CDR2 FNYEAQ (reference sequence). CDR3 length equals 13 residues. The CDR3 DNA reads TGTGCCAGCAGCACGGGACAGAGAGAGGCCCAGTACTTC. Translation: CASSTGQREAQYF.

The chain recombines TRBV29-1 with TRBJ1-5, with a possible D match to TRBD1 (6 bases). The CDR3 covers 12 residues. Per germline, CDR1 SQVTM and CDR2 ANQGSEA. The CDR3: CSNGQSNQPQHF. The CDR3 nucleotides read TGCAGTAACGGACAGAGCAATCAGCCCCAGCATTTT.